The clone carrying this TCR beta chain was seen ten or more times. Its cognate antigen is unknown. In building TCR beta libraries, iRepertoire HTBI primers were used together with Arm-PCR of CDR3 regions. TCRdb reanalysed the multiplex PCR reads using MiXCR and keeps one entry per CDR3 protein. The sample carries about 440,000 distinct CDR3 sequences, about 15% recorded once. This specimen belongs to a study of regulatory T cells in long-lasting Graves disease. Time point denoted: newly diagnosed GD, antithyroid drugs for less than 3 months. From RNA extracted from PBMCs, the TCR library was made. It was an endocrinology department in Xi'an, China, that provided the patients. Trimming cost V 3 bases and J 0 bases; bases outside gene matches: 10. Germline CDR1 is MNHEY and CDR2 is SVGEGT. The CDR3 has 17 amino acids. General study points: Thyroid tissue went unstudied; only peripheral blood was examined.

This sample also belongs to another study, concerning T cells in Graves' hyperthyroidism and ophthalmopathy.

The sequencing used peripheral blood mononuclear cells (PBMCs), collected at new diagnosis, from a patient treated with antithyroid drugs. This clonotype was obtained from a woman between 25 and 40 years old with Graves disease. The chain couples TRBV6-2 or TRBV6-3 to TRBJ2-7, with 8 bases that match TRBD2. The CDR3 here is CASSYEAGGPSSYEQYF. CDR3 in DNA: TGTGCCAGCAGTTATGAGGCGGGAGGCCCTAGCTCCTACGAGCAGTACTTC.